Presented here are 17 T cell receptor beta chains from one specimen sequenced in a study of graft-versus-host responses after intestinal transplantation. The data were produced by immunoSEQ multiplex PCR, yet TCRdb's version contains in-frame clones alone and is incomplete. The sample has 60,000 to 75,000 clones, around 89% seen once. These receptors' targets are unknown. The specimen comprised unstimulated CD8+ T cells sorted from spleen or lymph node cells, sampled before intestinal transplant. The receptor source for this set is a human donor who received an intestinal transplant.

The rearrangement joins TRBV27 to TRBJ2-7; 9 nucleotides agree with TRBD1. The CDR3 covers 18 residues. From germline, CDR1 is MNHEY and CDR2 SMNVEV (reference sequence). V gave up 5 bases and J gave up 3 bases; unmatched junction bases: 17. The CDR3 region is CASSPVTYTGTGLYEQYF. CDR3 sequence (DNA): TGTGCCAGCAGTCCGGTTACGTACACCGGGACAGGGCTCTACGAGCAGTACTTC.

The rearrangement joins TRBV30 to TRBJ2-2; no clear D. This CDR3 is built from 13 residues. Germline CDR1 is GTSNPN and CDR2 is SVGIG (reference sequence). V was cut by 1 base and J by 6 bases, with 9 bases left in between. The chain's CDR3 is CAWSDTRAGELFF. Here the CDR3 DNA reads TGTGCCTGGAGTGACACCCGGGCCGGGGAGCTGTTTTTT.

The rearrangement uses TRBV19 and TRBJ1-2; D is possibly TRBD1 (5 bases). V lost 8 bases, J lost 0 bases, and 13 bases lay in between. The CDR3 extends over 14 amino acids. Germline values: CDR1 LNHDA, CDR2 SQIVND (reference sequence). The CDR3, as DNA: TGTGCCAGTGGACAAGCCTTTACTAACTATGGCTACACCTTC. Encoded protein: CASGQAFTNYGYTF.

V gene TRBV6-5 combines with J gene TRBJ1-1; D is possibly TRBD1 (6 bases). Germline V CDR1 and CDR2: MNHEY, SVGAGI. V shed 2 bases and J shed 4 bases, with 8 bases lying between them. CDR3 length equals 13 residues. CDR3 nucleotide sequence: TGTGCCAGCAGTTACCGAGGGGGCACTGAAGCTTTCTTT. It yields the protein CASSYRGGTEAFF.

This chain uses TRBV27 with TRBJ1-1; D may be TRBD1 (5 bases). V lost 3 bases, J lost 4 bases, and 12 bases lay in between. Per germline, CDR1 MNHEY and CDR2 SMNVEV (reference sequence). The CDR3 runs 14 residues. The CDR3 here is CASSLANRLTEAFF. The DNA of the CDR3 is TGTGCCAGCAGTTTGGCGAACAGGCTCACTGAAGCTTTCTTT.

The chain links TRBV6-1 to TRBJ1-4; 10 positions match TRBD1. J gave up 10 bases and V 3 bases, and 5 bases lay outside the gene matches. Germline V CDR1 and CDR2: MNHNS, SASEGT. The CDR3 is made up of 14 amino acids. CDR3 in DNA: TGTGCCAGCAGTGACGGGACAGGGGCAGGAAAACTGTTTTTT. It yields the protein CASSDGTGAGKLFF.

The chain links TRBV4-1 to TRBJ2-2; no definite D call. Germline CDR1 and CDR2: MGHRA and YSYEKL. V lost 3 bases to trimming and J lost 3 bases, with 11 bases between them. This CDR3 comprises 15 residues. DNA for the CDR3: TGCGCCAGCAGCCATGCGCTAGATTACACCGGGGAGCTGTTTTTT. Its protein product is CASSHALDYTGELFF.

The chain couples TRBV2 to TRBJ2-3; tentative D call: TRBD1 (6 bases). This CDR3 spans 15 amino acids. In germline, CDR1 is SNHLY, CDR2 FYNNEI. V lost 4 bases to trimming and J lost 5 bases, with 16 bases between them. The CDR3 coding sequence is TGTGCCAGCAGTGCGGAACAGGGTCTCGAAGATACGCAGTATTTT. This sequence encodes CASSAEQGLEDTQYF.

The V and J genes are TRBV2 and TRBJ2-7; a weak D match, TRBD1 (6 bases). CDR3 length: 15 amino acids. Trimming shortened V by 7 bases and J by 5 bases, and 21 bases separated the two germline ends. Germline V CDR1 and CDR2: SNHLY, FYNNEI. The CDR3 spells CASNEPRDMWDEQYF. As DNA, the CDR3 is TGTGCCAGCAACGAACCCCGGGACATGTGGGACGAGCAGTACTTC. The full variable domain, completed using reference TRBV2 and TRBJ2-7, is EPEVTQTPSHQVTQMGQEVILRCVPISNHLYFYWYRQILGQKVEFLVSFYNNEISEKSEIFDDQFSVERPDGSNFTLKIRSTKLEDSAMYFCASNEPRDMWDEQYFGPGTRLTVT.

This clone was counted once. The chain joins TRBV19 to TRBJ1-1; weak D call: TRBD1 (5 bases). The CDR3 extends over 13 amino acids. The V and J ends lost 5 bases and 1 base respectively, with 8 bases between them. Germline V CDR1 and CDR2: LNHDA, SQIVND (reference sequence). CDR3 region: CASSLTENTEAFF. CDR3 nucleotide sequence: TGTGCCAGTAGTTTGACAGAGAACACTGAAGCTTTCTTT.

The chain combines TRBV19 with TRBJ1-6; D uncertain. This CDR3 comprises 14 residues. Germline assignment: CDR1 LNHDA and CDR2 SQIVND (reference sequence). Trimming left V 3 bases short and J 10 bases short, with 13 bases between. The CDR3 DNA sequence: TGTGCCAGTAGTATCGGAGCAGTTTGGTCACCCCTCCACTTT. Translating it yields CASSIGAVWSPLHF.

CDR3: CASSTPDRPAGTQYF. The CDR3, as DNA: TGCGCCAGCAGCACTCCGGACAGGCCGGCGGGGACCCAGTACTTC. The chain links TRBV5-1 to TRBJ2-5; 7 bases align to TRBD1. Trimming at V came to 4 bases and at J to 7 bases, leaving 13 bases not matched to a gene. CDR1 and CDR2 from the germline V gene are SGHRS and YFSETQ. The CDR3 runs 15 residues.

The CDR3 DNA is TGTGCCAGCAGTTTTCAGGGGGCATGGACCGGGGAGCTGTTTTTT. This codes for CASSFQGAWTGELFF. This chain uses TRBV6-5 with TRBJ2-2, with 8 bases matching TRBD1. This CDR3 contains 15 residues. Per the germline V gene, CDR1 is MNHEY and CDR2 is SVGAGI. J was trimmed by 5 bases and V by 4 bases; bases with no gene match: 6.

The rearrangement links TRBV15 to TRBJ1-3; no clear D. This CDR3 contains 17 residues. CDR1 and CDR2 (germline): LNHNV, YYDKDF (reference sequence). Trimming removed 0 bases at V and 3 bases at J, with 15 bases between. CDR3 in amino acids: CATSRDSPGSDGNTIYF. The CDR3 coding sequence is TGTGCCACCAGCAGAGATTCCCCCGGGTCCGATGGAAACACCATATATTTT. The variable domain in full, with the rest retrieved from reference TRBV15 and TRBJ1-3, is DAMVIQNPRYQVTQFGKPVTLSCSQTLNHNVMYWYQQKSSQAPKLLFHYYDKDFNNEADTPDNFQSRRPNTSFCFLDIRSPGLGDTAMYLCATSRDSPGSDGNTIYFGEGSWLTVV.

The V call is TRBV6-5, the J call TRBJ1-6; 8 bases align to TRBD1. CDR3 length: 14 amino acids. Trimming took 2 bases from V and 9 from J; bases not matched to a gene: 3. Germline V CDR1 and CDR2: MNHEY, SVGAGI. The CDR3 sequence is CASSYTGGGSPLHF. As DNA, the CDR3 is TGTGCCAGCAGTTACACAGGGGGGGGTTCACCCCTCCACTTT.

The CDR3 nucleotides read TGTGCCAGCAGTTTATCTGCGGGGGACAGGGACGACGAGCAGTACTTC. This codes for CASSLSAGDRDDEQYF. The V gene is TRBV27, the J gene TRBJ2-7; 9 positions match TRBD1. CDR1 MNHEY and CDR2 SMNVEV come from the germline V gene (reference sequence). Germline trimming cut 0 bases from V and 5 bases from J; bases unmatched to any gene: 8. The CDR3 covers 16 residues.

The chain combines TRBV14 with TRBJ1-4; 8 bases are shared with TRBD1. CDR1 and CDR2 (germline): SGHDN, FVKESK. This CDR3 comprises 16 residues. V gave up 0 bases and J gave up 11 bases; unmatched junction bases: 11. CDR3 amino acids: CASSQDRRTGRVKLFF. The CDR3, as DNA: TGTGCCAGCAGCCAAGACAGGCGGACAGGGAGAGTGAAACTGTTTTTT. The full variable domain, with the rest looked up from reference TRBV14 and TRBJ1-4, is EAGVTQFPSHSVIEKGQTVTLRCDPISGHDNLYWYRRVMGKEIKFLLHFVKESKQDESGMPNNRFLAERTGGTYSTLKVQPAELEDSGVYFCASSQDRRTGRVKLFFGSGTQLSVL.